This T cell receptor (beta chain) was recorded in a study of CD8 T cells in Susac syndrome. About the study: The Susac syndrome patients were therapy-naive, on corticosteroids, or on intravenous immunoglobulin alone at blood draw. General study points: Clonal expansion was absent from the CD4+ T cell repertoires in Susac syndrome.

Random hexamers were used to reverse transcribe an amount of roughly 0.45 to 1 ug RNA. Amplification of TCR beta CDR3 by immunoSEQ multiplex PCR spanned 54 Vbeta and 13 Jbeta. A single record per CDR3 protein comes from TCRdb applying MiXCR to the immunoSEQ multiplex PCR reads. The table shows under 200,000 distinct CDR3 sequences, with about 91% occurring only once. Concerning this clonotype itself: What it binds is not known.

Trimming removed 4 bases from V and 3 bases from J, with 7 bases in between. CDR3 size: 11 residues. Germline CDR1 is DFQATT and CDR2 is SNEGSKA (reference sequence). CD8+ and CD4+ T cells from blood underwent TCR beta sequencing, which was carried out in a high-throughput format. Specimen: CD4+ T cells from PBMCs. The sequence derives from a human donor with Susac syndrome. The chain joins TRBV20-1 to TRBJ2-7; D gene unclear. DNA of the CDR3: TGCAGTGCTATTAGGCTCTACGAGCAGTACTTC. Protein sequence: CSAIRLYEQYF.